This entry lists 30 T cell receptor beta chains sequenced from one sample in a study of blood T cell repertoires in COVID-19. The repertoire was sequenced with immunoSEQ multiplex PCR; TCRdb's copy has only in-frame clones and lacks some. The sample yields around 200,000 clones, approximately 86% seen once. The sequenced sample was peripheral blood. Source of these receptors: a man between 65 and 85 years old with acute or convalescent COVID-19.

This clone is labeled as medium-sized. V usage is TRBV4-1 and J usage is TRBJ1-4, with TRBD1 matching 11 bases. J lost 6 bases, V lost 3 bases, and 6 bases had no gene match. The CDR3 spans 16 residues. Germline V gene lookup returns CDR1 MGHRA and CDR2 YSYEKL. CDR3 sequence: CASSQSRDRGYEKLFF. Here the CDR3 DNA reads TGCGCCAGCAGCCAGAGTCGGGACAGGGGGTATGAAAAACTGTTTTTT.

This chain connects TRBV24-1 to TRBJ2-1; 9 positions match TRBD1. With V trimmed by 5 bases and J by 7 bases, 11 bases remained unmatched. CDR3 length: 16 residues. Germline CDR1 is KGHDR and CDR2 is SFDVKD. Here the CDR3 reads CATSGSDRGSFNEQFF. CDR3 sequence (DNA): TGTGCCACCAGTGGCTCGGACAGGGGATCATTTAATGAGCAGTTCTTC.

V is TRBV6-5 and J is TRBJ2-7; 9 bases agree with TRBD1. The CDR3 loop spans 15 amino acids. Germline V gives CDR1 MNHEY, CDR2 SVGAGI. J was trimmed by 5 bases and V by 5 bases; bases with no gene match: 10. The chain's CDR3 is CASSRQGTGFDEQYF. CDR3 DNA: TGTGCCAGCAGTCGTCAGGGGACAGGGTTCGACGAGCAGTACTTC.

V gene TRBV19 combines with J gene TRBJ2-3; 7 bases line up with TRBD1. The CDR3 contains 14 residues. Germline V gene sequence: CDR1 LNHDA, CDR2 SQIVND (reference sequence). V trimming: 7 bases; J trimming: 2 bases; junction bases outside the gene matches: 6. Here the CDR3 reads CASKGDSHTDTQYF. CDR3 nucleotide sequence: TGTGCCAGTAAAGGGGACAGTCACACAGATACGCAGTATTTT.

J is TRBJ1-1 and V is TRBV5-1, with 7 bases lining up with TRBD1. After removal of 4 bases from V and 1 base from J, the junction contained 4 bases not matched to a gene. Germline loops: CDR1 SGHRS, CDR2 YFSETQ. The CDR3 runs to 14 residues. The CDR3 coding sequence is TGCGCCAGCAGCGCGGGACAGTGGAACACTGAAGCTTTCTTT. It codes for CASSAGQWNTEAFF.

This sequence joins TRBV28 and TRBJ2-1; 8 bases are a match to TRBD2. This CDR3 region has 15 residues. The V gene's germline CDR1 is MDHEN and CDR2 SYDVKM. The junction had 6 bases not matched to a gene; V was cut back by 6 bases and J by 2 bases. Written as DNA, the CDR3 is TGTGCCAGCAGCGAACCGGGAGGGCCCTACAATGAGCAGTTCTTC. This codes for CASSEPGGPYNEQFF.

The genes are TRBV7-2 and TRBJ2-5; 7 bases fit TRBD2. The germline V gene encodes CDR1 SGHTA and CDR2 FQGNSA. Unmatched junction bases numbered 3, after V lost 6 bases and J lost 2 bases. This CDR3 comprises 13 residues. Written as DNA, the CDR3 is TGTGCCAGCAGTAGACTAGCTCAAGAGACCCAGTACTTC. Its translation: CASSRLAQETQYF.

The J gene is TRBJ1-4, the V gene TRBV2, with D perhaps TRBD1 (5 bases). The CDR3 is 16 amino acids. Germline V gene data show CDR1 as SNHLY and CDR2 as FYNNEI. V shed 4 bases and J shed 0 bases, with 12 bases lying between them. The CDR3 sequence: CASSAPTTATNEKLFF. The CDR3 DNA follows: TGTGCCAGCAGTGCCCCAACGACAGCAACTAATGAAAAACTGTTTTTT.

This rearrangement joins TRBV5-1 to TRBJ1-4; D might be TRBD1 (5 bases). CDR1 and CDR2 (germline): SGHRS, YFSETQ. Trimming took off 3 bases at V and 7 bases at J, with 16 bases between the two ends. CDR3 length: 15 amino acids. CDR3 protein: CASSSRAGEAEKLFF. The CDR3 DNA follows: TGCGCCAGCAGCTCCAGGGCAGGTGAGGCTGAAAAACTGTTTTTT.

The chain is built from TRBV28 and TRBJ1-1; no clear D. This CDR3 comprises 12 residues. Germline CDR1 and CDR2: MDHEN and SYDVKM. The V and J ends lost 2 bases and 6 bases respectively, with 7 bases between them. The CDR3 coding sequence is TGTGCCAGCAGTTTAATGTCCTCTGAAGCTTTCTTT. Translated, it gives CASSLMSSEAFF.

The rearrangement uses TRBV7-2 and TRBJ2-3; TRBD2 agrees at 10 bases. The CDR3 consists of 16 residues. CDR1 SGHTA and CDR2 FQGNSA come from the germline V gene. The V and J ends lost 5 bases and 0 bases, in that order; junction bases with no gene match: 5. The CDR3 reads CASSPLTSGSTDTQYF. CDR3 bases: TGTGCCAGCAGCCCACTGACTAGCGGGAGCACAGATACGCAGTATTTT.

The CDR3 loop is CASSLVAGVDIQYF. The CDR3 DNA follows: TGCGCCAGCAGCTTGGTGGCGGGGGTTGACATTCAGTACTTC. The rearrangement links TRBV5-1 to TRBJ2-4; 7 bases match TRBD2. This CDR3 has 14 residues. Per the germline V gene, CDR1 is SGHRS and CDR2 is YFSETQ. The V gene end was trimmed by 0 bases and the J gene end by 8 bases; junction bases not matched to a gene: 5.

The chain is built from TRBV5-5 and TRBJ2-2; 7 nucleotides align to TRBD2. Germline assignment: CDR1 SGHKS and CDR2 YYEKEE (reference sequence). The CDR3 has 15 residues. Trimming took 4 bases from V and 2 from J; bases not matched to a gene: 5. CDR3 bases: TGTGCCAGCAGCCCCAGCGGGGCAAACACCGGGGAGCTGTTTTTT. Translation: CASSPSGANTGELFF. The full variable domain, in which reference TRBV5-5 and TRBJ2-2 provide the parts outside the CDR3, is DAGVTQSPTHLIKTRGQQVTLRCSPISGHKSVSWYQQVLGQGPQFIFQYYEKEERGRGNFPDRFSARQFPNYSSELNVNALLLGDSALYLCASSPSGANTGELFFGEGSRLTVL.

This chain links TRBV7-9 with TRBJ2-5, with D possibly TRBD2 on 6 matching bases. The V gene's germline CDR1 is SEHNR and CDR2 FQNEAQ (reference sequence). Trimming stripped 1 base from V and 4 bases from J, with 13 bases between. The CDR3 extends over 15 amino acids. CDR3 sequence (DNA): TGTGCCAGCAGCTTAGTATTGGAGGGCCTAGAGACCCAGTACTTC. Translated, it gives CASSLVLEGLETQYF.

The V gene is TRBV28, the J gene TRBJ1-4; 7 bases are a match to TRBD1. V trimming: 7 bases; J trimming: 13 bases; junction bases outside the gene matches: 6. The CDR3 sequence is 11 residues long. The V gene's germline CDR1 is MDHEN and CDR2 SYDVKM. CDR3 nucleotide sequence: TGTGCCAGCAAAGACCAGGGGGGACTGTTTTTT. This translates into CASKDQGGLFF. The variable domain in full, with the rest retrieved from reference TRBV28 and TRBJ1-4, is DVKVTQSSRYLVKRTGEKVFLECVQDMDHENMFWYRQDPGLGLRLIYFSYDVKMKEKGDIPEGYSVSREKKERFSLILESASTNQTSMYLCASKDQGGLFFGSGTQLSVL.

This clone was seen only a few times. The chain uses TRBV7-2 and TRBJ1-2; 7 nucleotides line up with TRBD1. Germline V CDR1 and CDR2: SGHTA, FQGNSA. The length of the CDR3 is 14 residues. J lost 4 bases, V lost 5 bases, and 7 bases had no gene match. The CDR3 loop is CASSLQGGTYGYTF. DNA of the CDR3: TGTGCCAGCAGCCTACAAGGGGGCACCTATGGCTACACCTTC.

CDR3 sequence reads: CASSAQYNSGNTIYF. CDR3 DNA: TGTGCCAGCAGTGCTCAGTATAACTCTGGAAACACCATATATTTT. The chain recombines TRBV27 with TRBJ1-3; D not resolved. Per germline, CDR1 MNHEY and CDR2 SMNVEV (reference sequence). V gave up 5 bases and J gave up 0 bases, with 11 bases separating them. CDR3 size: 15 residues.

In this sample, this clone turned up once. Germline is not matched at one junction end, which may reflect a read error. The DNA for the CDR3 is TGTGCCGGCAGCCAAGATCTCCAAGAGACCCAGTACTTC. It specifies CAGSQDLQETQYF. The V call is TRBV4-2, the J call TRBJ2-5, with D unresolved. The CDR3 has 13 residues. Looked up from germline, CDR1 is LGHNA and CDR2 is YNFKEQ.

This clone showed up just once. The V call is TRBV27, the J call TRBJ2-7; 8 bases fit TRBD1. From germline, CDR1 is MNHEY and CDR2 SMNVEV (reference sequence). Trimming removed 6 bases from V and 0 bases from J; junction bases left unmatched: 4. The CDR3 covers 14 residues. This CDR3 reads CASRRDRFSYEQYF. The DNA of the CDR3 is TGTGCCAGCAGGCGGGACAGGTTCTCCTACGAGCAGTACTTC.

The rearrangement joins TRBV4-3 to TRBJ1-5, with TRBD1 as a possible D gene (5 bases). In germline, CDR1 is LGHNA, CDR2 YSLEER. CDR3 length: 15 amino acids. V was pared by 0 bases and J by 3 bases, with 9 bases between. The chain's CDR3 is CASSQDLGLNQPQHF. Here the CDR3 DNA reads TGCGCCAGCAGCCAAGATTTGGGGCTCAATCAGCCCCAGCATTTT.

The chain has TRBV4-1 and TRBJ1-2; D is ambiguous. Trimming removed 4 bases at V and 4 bases at J, with 16 bases between. CDR3 length: 15 amino acids. From germline, CDR1 is MGHRA and CDR2 YSYEKL. The chain's CDR3 is CASSPAAVVRYGYTF. In DNA form, the CDR3 reads TGCGCCAGCAGCCCAGCCGCGGTCGTCCGCTATGGCTACACCTTC.

The J gene is TRBJ1-2, the V gene TRBV11-2; 9 positions agree with TRBD1. Germline V lookup: CDR1 SGHAT, CDR2 FQNNGV. Trimming removed 4 bases from V and 7 bases from J; junction bases left unmatched: 1. The CDR3 extends over 12 amino acids. The CDR3 coding sequence is TGTGCCAGCAGCTGGACAGGGGTTGGCTACACCTTC. It specifies CASSWTGVGYTF.

This clone was recorded only once. The chain joins TRBV7-3 to TRBJ1-6; 7 bases are a match to TRBD1. CDR1 SGHTA and CDR2 FQGTGA come from the germline V gene. The CDR3 spans 14 residues. V was pared by 3 bases and J by 8 bases, with 4 bases of the junction left unmatched. Here the CDR3 reads CASSLTGIDSPLHF. Written as DNA, the CDR3 is TGTGCCAGCAGCTTGACAGGGATTGATTCACCCCTCCACTTT.

This clone was counted a single time. This rearrangement joins TRBV21-1 to TRBJ1-4; the listed D gene, TRBD1, was not tested against the DNA. TRBV21-1 is listed as a pseudogene. CDR3 length equals 18 residues. The CDR3 spells CASSKVRRQGCRSEKLFF. In DNA form, the CDR3 reads TGTGCCAGCAGCAAAGTGAGGCGGCAGGGGTGTCGCAGTGAAAAACTGTTTTTT.

The chain has TRBV18 and TRBJ2-3; weak D call: TRBD1 (5 bases). Per germline, CDR1 KGHSH and CDR2 LQKENI. CDR3 length: 16 residues. V dropped 4 bases and J dropped 2 bases, with 16 bases sitting between them. CDR3 amino acids: CASSQTQTAFTDTQYF. DNA of the CDR3: TGTGCCAGCTCACAAACCCAGACAGCCTTCACAGATACGCAGTATTTT.

V and J are TRBV7-3 and TRBJ2-7; D may be TRBD1 (5 bases). Germline V gene sequence: CDR1 SGHTA, CDR2 FQGTGA. The CDR3 sequence is 13 residues long. Trimming cost V 0 bases and J 3 bases, with 6 bases left between them. CDR3 loop: CASSLTGVYEQYF. The CDR3 DNA is TGTGCCAGCAGCTTAACAGGGGTCTACGAGCAGTACTTC.

This chain joins TRBV7-2 and TRBJ2-1; D may be TRBD2 (5 bases). The CDR3 is 13 amino acids. CDR1 is SGHTA and CDR2 is FQGNSA in the germline V gene. V was pared by 6 bases and J by 6 bases, with 12 bases between. The CDR3 spells CASRPDGVNEQFF. The CDR3 nucleotides read TGTGCCAGCAGACCCGACGGGGTCAATGAGCAGTTCTTC.

The chain links TRBV7-2 to TRBJ2-1; D gene uncertain. The CDR3 has 13 residues. The germline gives CDR1 SGHTA, CDR2 FQGNSA. Trimming pared 1 base from V and 9 bases from J, leaving 10 bases between. The CDR3 is CASSLVLGSEQFF. As DNA, the CDR3 is TGTGCCAGCAGCTTAGTTCTGGGCTCTGAGCAGTTCTTC.

The count of this clone is one. This sequence joins TRBV4-1 and TRBJ1-4; TRBD1 matches at 7 bases. The CDR3 extends over 15 amino acids. Germline V CDR1 and CDR2: MGHRA, YSYEKL. J gave up 3 bases and V 2 bases, and 3 bases lay outside the gene matches. The CDR3 sequence is CASSQTQGSNEKLFF. In nucleotides, the CDR3 is TGCGCCAGCAGCCAAACACAGGGGTCTAATGAAAAACTGTTTTTT.

The J gene is TRBJ2-3, the V gene TRBV11-2; 7 bases align to TRBD2. Germline CDR1 SGHAT, CDR2 FQNNGV. The CDR3 has 14 amino acids. With V trimmed by 5 bases and J by 3 bases, 5 bases remained unmatched. The DNA for the CDR3 is TGTGCCAGCAGCGCAACGCGGGGGACAGATACGCAGTATTTT. It yields the protein CASSATRGTDTQYF.